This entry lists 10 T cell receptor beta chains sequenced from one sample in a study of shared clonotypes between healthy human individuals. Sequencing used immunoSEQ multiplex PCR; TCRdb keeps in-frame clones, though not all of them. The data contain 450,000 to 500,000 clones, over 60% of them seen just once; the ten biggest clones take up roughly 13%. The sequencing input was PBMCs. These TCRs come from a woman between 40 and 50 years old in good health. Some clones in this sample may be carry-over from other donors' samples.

The CDR3: CASSPGLAIGNTIYF. The DNA of the CDR3 is TGTGCCAGCAGTCCAGGATTGGCCATTGGAAACACCATATATTTT. V gene TRBV28 combines with J gene TRBJ1-3, with unresolved D. V shed 5 bases and J shed 3 bases, with 14 bases lying between them. The V gene's germline CDR1 is MDHEN and CDR2 SYDVKM. This CDR3 comprises 15 residues.

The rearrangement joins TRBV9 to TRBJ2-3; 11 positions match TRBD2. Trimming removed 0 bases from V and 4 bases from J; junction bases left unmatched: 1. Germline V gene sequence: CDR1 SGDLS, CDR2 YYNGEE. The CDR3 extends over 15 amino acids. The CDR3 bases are TGTGCCAGCAGCGTAGTGGGACTAGCGGCAGATACGCAGTATTTT. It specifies CASSVVGLAADTQYF.

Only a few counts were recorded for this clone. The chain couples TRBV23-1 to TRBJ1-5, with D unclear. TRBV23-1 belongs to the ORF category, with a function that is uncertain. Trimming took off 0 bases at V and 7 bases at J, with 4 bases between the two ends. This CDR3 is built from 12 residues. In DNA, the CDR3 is TGCGCCAGCAGTCAATCATTCCAGCCCCAGCATTTT. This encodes CASSQSFQPQHF.

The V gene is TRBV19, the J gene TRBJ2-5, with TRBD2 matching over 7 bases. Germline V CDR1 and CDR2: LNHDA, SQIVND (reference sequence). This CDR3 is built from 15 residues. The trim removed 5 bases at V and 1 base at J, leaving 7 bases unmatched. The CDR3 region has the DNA TGTGCCAGTAGTCCCCCTGGGACTATCCAAGAGACCCAGTACTTC. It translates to CASSPPGTIQETQYF.

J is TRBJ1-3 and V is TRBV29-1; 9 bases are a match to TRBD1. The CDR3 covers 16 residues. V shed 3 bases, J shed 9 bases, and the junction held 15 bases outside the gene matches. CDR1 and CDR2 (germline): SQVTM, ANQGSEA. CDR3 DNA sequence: TGCAGCGTTGATAGAGGAGGACCGGGACAGGGAGGCACCATATATTTT. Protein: CSVDRGGPGQGGTIYF.

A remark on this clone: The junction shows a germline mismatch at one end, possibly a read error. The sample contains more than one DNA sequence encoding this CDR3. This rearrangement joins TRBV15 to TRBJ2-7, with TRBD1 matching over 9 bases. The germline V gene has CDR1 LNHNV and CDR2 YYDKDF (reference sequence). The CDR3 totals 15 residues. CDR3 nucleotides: TGCGCCACCAGCAGAGAGTACAGGGGGCCGGCCGCGGGTACCTTC. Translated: CATSREYRGPAAGTF.

The CDR3 spells CASSSNRGGYEQYF. The CDR3, as DNA: TGTGCCAGTAGTTCCAACAGGGGGGGCTACGAGCAGTACTTC. The V gene is TRBV19, the J gene TRBJ2-7, with TRBD1 as a possible D gene (8 bases). Germline loops: CDR1 LNHDA, CDR2 SQIVND (reference sequence). The CDR3 consists of 14 residues. V dropped 5 bases and J dropped 3 bases, with 14 bases sitting between them. The variable domain in full, with the rest retrieved from reference TRBV19 and TRBJ2-7, is DGGITQSPKYLFRKEGQNVTLSCEQNLNHDAMYWYRQDPGQGLRLIYYSQIVNDFQKGDIAEGYSVSREKKESFPLTVTSAQKNPTAFYLCASSSNRGGYEQYFGPGTRLTVT.

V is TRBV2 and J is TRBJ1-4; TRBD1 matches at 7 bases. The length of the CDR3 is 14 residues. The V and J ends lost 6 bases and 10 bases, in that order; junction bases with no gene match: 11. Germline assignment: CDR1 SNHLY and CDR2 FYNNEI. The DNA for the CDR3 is TGTGCCAGCAGGGGGGACAGTGGAGTCGGAAAACTGTTTTTT. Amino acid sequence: CASRGDSGVGKLFF.

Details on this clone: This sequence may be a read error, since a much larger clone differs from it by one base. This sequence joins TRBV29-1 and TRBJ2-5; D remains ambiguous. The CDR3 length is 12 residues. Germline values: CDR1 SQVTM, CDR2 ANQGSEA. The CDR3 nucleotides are TGCAGCGTTTCATTAATCCAAGAGACCAAGTACTTC. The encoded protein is CSVSLIQETKYF.

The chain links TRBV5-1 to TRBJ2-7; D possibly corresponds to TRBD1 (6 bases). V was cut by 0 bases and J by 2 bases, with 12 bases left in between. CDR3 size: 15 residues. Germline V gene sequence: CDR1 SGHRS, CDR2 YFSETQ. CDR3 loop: CASSLGDTNPYEQYF. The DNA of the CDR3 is TGCGCCAGCAGCTTGGGGGACACCAACCCCTACGAGCAGTACTTC.